Included here is one T cell receptor beta chain sequence, with context. Assignments of participants to cohorts depended upon their own reported clinical history. The CDR3 sequence is 20 residues long. Trimming at V came to 1 base and at J to 2 bases, leaving 14 bases not matched to a gene. Germline CDR1 and CDR2: LNHNV and YYDKDF (reference sequence). The entry originates in a study of blood T cell repertoires in COVID-19. Sequencing used immunoSEQ multiplex PCR; TCRdb keeps in-frame clones, though not all of them. Among 150,000 or so clones listed, around 82% were seen once. This rearrangement joins TRBV15 to TRBJ2-1; 10 bases are a match to TRBD2. This receptor was obtained from a woman aged 45-65 years who had recovered from COVID-19. Input material: PBMCs or T cells enriched from blood (not recorded which). The CDR3 DNA sequence: TGTGCCACCAGCAGAGTTGGGGGAGCTAGCGGGGGCTGGACCTACAATGAGCAGTTCTTC. It encodes CATSRVGGASGGWTYNEQFF.